This section outlines one T cell receptor beta chain sequence together with its context. This record belongs to a study of blood T cell repertoires in COVID-19. Original methodology: The authors estimated nucleated cell counts from reference gene primer amplification. Profiled with immunoSEQ multiplex PCR; TCRdb holds only in-frame clones, not every one. V, J and clone size reflect that table, while D and trimming were determined from the DNA. This repertoire shows some 490,000 clones, about 85% found once; its top ten account for approximately 8.3%. The ends were cut back, 7 bases at V and 2 bases at J, with 15 bases in the middle. The CDR3 has 13 amino acids. Germline CDR1 reads SQVTM; CDR2 reads ANQGSEA.

This chain joins TRBV29-1 and TRBJ2-7, with a weak D call TRBD2 (6 bases). The sample was PBMCs or T cells enriched from blood (not recorded which). The sequence came from a woman aged 55 to 70 who had recovered from COVID-19. CDR3 sequence (DNA): TGCAGCGCGATTAATAGCGGCACCTACGAGCAGTACTTC. This sequence encodes CSAINSGTYEQYF.